This entry describes one TCR beta chain. Its antigen is not yet known. One base away there is no much larger clone; base qualities are not given. These data originate in a study of T cells after yellow fever vaccination (dated by TCRdb to about 2019). For the wider study: The SMART-Seq v4 Ultra Low Input RNA kit was used to prepare libraries from fractions with low cell numbers. To follow T-cell clones before and after both primary and booster YFV17D yellow fever vaccination, bulk TCR alpha and beta repertoires underwent longitudinal sequencing. The cohort comprised two healthy male donors, one aged 18 to 30 and one aged 30 to 40 years. Blood was collected at multiple timepoints before and after primary and secondary immunization, and bulk PBMC replicates and cell subsets were isolated.

V is reduced by 5 bases and J by 4 bases, leaving a spacing of 20 bases between them. There are 17 amino acids in the CDR3, from cysteine to phenylalanine inclusive. The DNA shown is the 51-base CDR3, in frame from base 1. The treatment or condition label, as the study defines it: live attenuated yellow fever vaccine strain. PBMCs were isolated from peripheral blood using a standard Ficoll-Paque protocol. Dynabeads CD4 and CD8 positive selection kits were used to isolate CD4 and CD8 T-cell fractions. TriZol was used to extract RNA from bulk PBMCs, from CD4 and CD8 fractions, and from dextramer-positive and dextramer-negative fractions. Overall results and qualifications from the work: Because the study included only a couple of donors, the extent to which the findings can be generalized is limited. A small fraction of clonotypes showed up in both the CD4 and CD8 compartments, probably as a result of convergent recombination. FACS-sorted repertoires could contain abundant contaminating clonotypes from the bulk population, so computational filtering was required. Most clones expanded after primary vaccination (about 95% of CD4 and roughly 90% of CD8) were re-detected after the booster, suggesting that broad memory maintenance occurred. The secondary T-cell response was weaker than the primary response but faster, peaking on day 5 instead of day 15.

TCR cDNA was synthesized by 5'RACE template switching, which introduced a universal primer site and unique molecular identifiers. Priming of cDNA synthesis was performed from both the TCR alpha and TCR beta constant segments. Library amplification involved two PCR steps, and the second step added sample barcodes and sequencing adapters. Libraries were sequenced on Illumina HiSeq 2500 (2x100 bp) or NovaSeq (2x150 bp). Per the source publication's procedure: Reads were demultiplexed and collapsed into UMI consensus sequences with MIGEC, and V(D)J alignment was performed with MiXCR. Using edgeR on replicate PBMC samples, clonotypes were called vaccine-responding if FDR was below 0.01 and the log2 fold change was above 5 up to day 15. Each bulk clonotype was labeled CD4 or CD8 based on which sequenced repertoire, CD4 or CD8, contained the clonotype at higher abundance. TCRdb trimmed public reads at Q25 via fastp, called clones via MiXCR and kept in-frame beta chains. One record per CDR3 amino acid sequence lists the most common genes and DNA. The V and J calls follow TCRdb's processing rather than the paper's. The sample data list around 180,000 distinct CDR3 sequences, and 6.2% of these were observed just once. The ten largest clones capture less than 3.5% of the sample.

The TCR sequence derives from a man aged 18 to 29 who received the YFV17D yellow fever vaccine. The sequence joins TRBV12-3 or TRBV12-4 to TRBJ2-2, with no reliable assignment of the D segment. This material consisted of CD4+ T cells sorted from PBMCs, taken on the day of the first yellow fever vaccination. The DNA sequence is given as TGTGCCAGCAGTACGCCCCTGCCGGGCGTCGGCACCGGGGAGCTGTTTTTT. It encodes CASSTPLPGVGTGELFF.